Below are 2 T cell receptor beta chains sequenced from a single sample in a study of T-cell reconstitution after alpha-beta-depleted transplantation in children. Unique molecular identifiers featured in how the TCRbeta library was prepared. TCRdb called the PCR reads again in MiXCR, with one record for every CDR3 protein. The sample lists about 250,000 distinct CDR3 sequences, about 24% seen once, with roughly 5% in the top ten. The sample in question was PBMCs, mostly from graft donor cells, obtained 360 days after TCRalphabeta/CD19-depleted stem cell transplant. The receptors come from a female patient between 2 and 15 years old who had a stem cell transplant for congenital amegakaryocytic thrombocytopenia, so the T cells may come from the graft donor.

The chain uses TRBV5-1 and TRBJ2-2; 9 bases line up with TRBD1. Trimming at V came to 3 bases and at J to 13 bases, leaving 10 bases not matched to a gene. The CDR3 has 14 residues. Germline assignment: CDR1 SGHRS and CDR2 YFSETQ. The CDR3 DNA reads TGCGCCAGCAGCTGGACAATGGGACAGGGCGTGCTGTTTTTT. Its translation is CASSWTMGQGVLFF.

The chain uses TRBV20-1 and TRBJ1-4; the D is unclear. The germline CDR1 and CDR2 sequences are DFQATT and SNEGSKA (reference sequence). Deletions cut 3 bases from V and 7 bases from J, with 12 bases between. The CDR3 has 13 amino acids. The CDR3 loop is CSARRWGREKLFF. The CDR3 nucleotides are TGCAGTGCTAGGCGGTGGGGTCGTGAAAAACTGTTTTTT.